A single sample gave rise to the 14 T cell receptor beta chains below, sequenced in a study of T cells in Graves' hyperthyroidism and ophthalmopathy. TCR beta CDR3 regions were amplified from RNA transcripts. HTBI primers were employed in a first-round RT-PCR of the TCR CDR3. TCRdb used MiXCR to reprocess the multiplex PCR reads, holding one entry per CDR3 protein. The sample comprises approximately 210,000 distinct CDR3 sequences, 15% to 20% of which are singletons, and approximately 50% rests with the top ten. What was sequenced was blood. The receptors shown here come from a man in his forties or fifties with Graves' hyperthyroidism.

This clonotype was found many times. The rearrangement uses TRBV11-3 and TRBJ2-1, with a weak D call TRBD1 (6 bases). V gave up 6 bases and J gave up 0 bases, with 18 bases separating them. The germline V gene encodes CDR1 SGHNT and CDR2 YENEEA. There are 17 residues in the CDR3. CDR3 amino acids: CASRGRTDRSSYNEQFF. The DNA of the CDR3 is TGTGCCAGCAGAGGTAGGACAGACAGAAGCTCCTACAATGAGCAGTTCTTC.

In this sample, this clonotype turned up a few times. The V and J genes are TRBV4-2 and TRBJ1-2, with D perhaps TRBD1 (5 bases). This CDR3 comprises 16 residues. Germline loops: CDR1 LGHNA, CDR2 YNFKEQ. V lost 2 bases and J lost 0, with 13 bases in between. The DNA of the CDR3 is TGTGCCAGCAGCCAATCGGGGGTACAAGCTAACTATGGCTACACCTTC. This sequence encodes CASSQSGVQANYGYTF.

A single count supports this clonotype. V and J are TRBV7-2 and TRBJ2-7; TRBD2 matches at 15 bases. The CDR3 has 17 residues. Germline V gives CDR1 SGHTA, CDR2 FQGNSA. Losses at the gene ends were 4 bases for V and 3 bases for J; bases not matched to a gene: 7. This CDR3 is CASSYWTSGREFYEQYF. The CDR3 DNA follows: TGTGCCAGCAGCTATTGGACTAGCGGGAGGGAATTCTACGAGCAGTACTTC.

This clonotype appeared many times. The chain recombines TRBV9 with TRBJ2-7; TRBD2 agrees at 9 bases. This CDR3 is built from 16 residues. Germline V CDR1 and CDR2: SGDLS, YYNGEE. Trimming took 0 bases from V and 0 from J; bases not matched to a gene: 4. The CDR3 DNA reads as TGTGCCAGCAGCGTAGATGCGGGAGGGAGCTCCTACGAGCAGTACTTC. Its translation is CASSVDAGGSSYEQYF.

This clonotype occurred many times. The chain recombines TRBV7-9 with TRBJ2-1, with 8 bases aligning to TRBD2. Germline CDR1 and CDR2: SEHNR and FQNEAQ (reference sequence). The CDR3 totals 19 residues. The trim removed 3 bases at V and 5 bases at J, leaving 18 bases unmatched. CDR3 in amino acids: CASSLRTSPGRGGDNEQFF. The DNA of the CDR3 is TGTGCCAGCAGCTTGCGGACTTCTCCCGGGAGGGGAGGCGACAATGAGCAGTTCTTC.

CDR3 DNA: TGTGCCAGCAGCCGAGGGGGGGGGACCAACACAGATACGCAGTATTTT. It is translated as CASSRGGGTNTDTQYF. The genes are TRBV12-3 or TRBV12-4 and TRBJ2-3; perhaps TRBD2 as D (7 bases). V was shortened by 6 bases and J by 2 bases, with 18 bases between the two germline ends. This CDR3 is built from 16 residues.

Details on this clonotype: One junction end does not reproduce the germline sequence, and a read error may be involved. This chain joins TRBV28 and TRBJ1-3; 11 positions match TRBD1. CDR3 length: 19 amino acids. CDR1 MDHEN and CDR2 SYDVKM come from the germline V gene. CDR3 nucleotides: TGCGCGTCAGCTCGCGGGACAGGGGGGGGCTTCGGCTCTGGAAACACCATATATTTT. It is translated as CASARGTGGGFGSGNTIYF.

V and J are TRBV10-2 and TRBJ2-1, with D hard to call. The V end was cut by 3 bases, the J end by 3 bases, with 9 bases between. The CDR3 loop spans 14 amino acids. The germline CDR1 and CDR2 sequences are WSHSY and SAAADI. CDR3 nucleotides: TGCGCCAGCAGTGACAAGCGATACTACAATGAGCAGTTCTTC. Its translation: CASSDKRYYNEQFF.

This clonotype has a count of ten or more. This chain connects TRBV24-1 to TRBJ2-1; D may correspond to TRBD1 or TRBD2 (5 bases each). The CDR3 runs 15 residues. Germline CDR1 and CDR2: KGHDR and SFDVKD. Trimming took off 2 bases at V and 4 bases at J, with 11 bases between the two ends. The CDR3 sequence is CATSDSRDQYNEQFF. For the CDR3, the DNA is TGTGCCACCAGTGATTCCCGGGACCAATACAATGAGCAGTTCTTC.

This clonotype was counted many times. The CDR3 spells CASSISPHGNTEAFF. CDR3 nucleotide sequence: TGTGCCAGTAGCATAAGCCCGCATGGGAACACTGAAGCTTTCTTT. V is TRBV19 and J is TRBJ1-1; no clear D gene. Looked up from germline, CDR1 is LNHDA and CDR2 is SQIVND (reference sequence). This CDR3 comprises 15 residues. The V end was cut by 6 bases, the J end by 1 base, with 15 bases between. The full variable domain, with the rest looked up from reference TRBV19 and TRBJ1-1, is DGGITQSPKYLFRKEGQNVTLSCEQNLNHDAMYWYRQDPGQGLRLIYYSQIVNDFQKGDIAEGYSVSREKKESFPLTVTSAQKNPTAFYLCASSISPHGNTEAFFGQGTRLTVV.

V gene TRBV29-1 combines with J gene TRBJ2-3; D perhaps matches TRBD2 (5 bases). The V end was cut by 7 bases, the J end by 4 bases, with 18 bases between. The V gene's germline CDR1 is SQVTM and CDR2 ANQGSEA. The CDR3 is made up of 14 amino acids. The CDR3 region has the DNA TGCAGCGGCCAGCCGGGGAGAGCTCCAGATACGCAGTATTTT. Translating it yields CSGQPGRAPDTQYF.

The chain couples TRBV7-9 to TRBJ2-7, with D unresolved. The CDR3 consists of 13 residues. V lost 1 base and J 0 bases, leaving 4 bases between the germline ends. Germline lookup yields CDR1 SEHNR and CDR2 FQNEAQ (reference sequence). The CDR3 bases are TGTGCCAGCAGCTTAGAGAGCTCCTACGAGCAGTACTTC. Its translation is CASSLESSYEQYF. The variable domain in full, completed from reference TRBV7-9 and TRBJ2-7, reads DTGVSQNPRHKITKRGQNVTFRCDPISEHNRLYWYRQTLGQGPEFLTYFQNEAQLEKSRLLSDRFSAERPKGSFSTLEIQRTEQGDSAMYLCASSLESSYEQYFGPGTRLTVT.

This rearrangement joins TRBV20-1 to TRBJ1-5; D not resolved. Between the trimmed V and J ends, which lost 4 bases and 6 bases, there was a span of 13 bases. Germline CDR1 is DFQATT and CDR2 is SNEGSKA (reference sequence). This CDR3 has 13 amino acids. CDR3 DNA sequence: TGCAGTGCTACGAACAGTCCGTTTCAGCCCCAGCATTTT. Amino acids: CSATNSPFQPQHF.

This clonotype was picked up many times. This chain connects TRBV6-2 or TRBV6-3 to TRBJ2-3; 7 nucleotides match TRBD2. Looked up from germline, CDR1 is MNHEY and CDR2 is SVGEGT. This CDR3 is 15 amino acids long. The V and J ends lost 7 bases and 2 bases, in that order; junction bases with no gene match: 9. CDR3 DNA sequence: TGTGCCAGCACCCCTGGGGGGGACCTCACAGATACGCAGTATTTT. Its protein product is CASTPGGDLTDTQYF.